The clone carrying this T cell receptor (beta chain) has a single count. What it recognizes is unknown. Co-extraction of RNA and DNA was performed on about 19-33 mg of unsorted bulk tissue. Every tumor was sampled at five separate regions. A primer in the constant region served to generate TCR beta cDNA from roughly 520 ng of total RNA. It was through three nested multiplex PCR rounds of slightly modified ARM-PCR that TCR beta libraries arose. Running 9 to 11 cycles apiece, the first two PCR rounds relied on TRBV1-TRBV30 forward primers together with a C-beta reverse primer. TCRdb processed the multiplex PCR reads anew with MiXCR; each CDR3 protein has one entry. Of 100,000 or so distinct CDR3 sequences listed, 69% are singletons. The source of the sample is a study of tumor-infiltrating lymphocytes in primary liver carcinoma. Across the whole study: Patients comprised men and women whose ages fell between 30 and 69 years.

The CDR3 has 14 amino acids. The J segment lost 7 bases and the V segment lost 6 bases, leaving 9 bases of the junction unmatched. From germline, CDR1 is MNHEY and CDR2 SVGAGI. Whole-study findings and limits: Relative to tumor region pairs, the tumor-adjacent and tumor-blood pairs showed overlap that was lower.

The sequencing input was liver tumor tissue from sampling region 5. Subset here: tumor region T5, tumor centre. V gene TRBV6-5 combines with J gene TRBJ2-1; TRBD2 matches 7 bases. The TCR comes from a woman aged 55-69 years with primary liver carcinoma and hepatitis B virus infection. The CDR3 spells CASRAGLVVNEQFF. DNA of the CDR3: TGTGCCAGCAGGGCTGGACTAGTCGTGAATGAGCAGTTCTTC.